This TCR beta chain stems from a study of T cell responses to AZD1222 COVID-19 vaccine. The CDR3 extends over 16 amino acids. Germline CDR1 SGHRS, CDR2 YFSETQ. The V end was cut by 4 bases, the J end by 4 bases, with 18 bases between. General study results and limits: Nearly half of unique spike-specific TCRs reportedly avoided B.1.351 and B.1.1.7 mutated regions. A mostly white British donor set with more females was recruited, and clonal diversity was possibly underestimated.

The repertoire was sequenced with immunoSEQ multiplex PCR; TCRdb's copy has only in-frame clones and lacks some. Here the sample spans under 150,000 clones, around 88% being singletons. This clone appeared a few times. Its antigen is not known. The starting material was peripheral blood, obtained on day 0 of MenACWY control vaccination. This chain joins TRBV5-1 and TRBJ2-1, with D maybe TRBD2 (5 bases). The sequence derives from an adult in good health. The CDR3 DNA reads as TGCGCCAGCAGCCCGCATAGCGACGCGGTATACAATGAGCAGTTCTTC. Protein product: CASSPHSDAVYNEQFF.